This TCR beta chain was captured in a study of early T cells in non-severe SARS-CoV-2 infection. MiXCR, run by TCRdb on the 5' RACE reads, gives a single entry per CDR3 protein. This sample has about 61,000 distinct CDR3 sequences, with around 13% found just once. The junction had 33 bases not matched to a gene; V was cut back by 3 bases and J by 3 bases. This CDR3 contains 24 residues. This sequence originates from an adult who was a healthcare worker with PCR-confirmed SARS-CoV-2 infection or an uninfected control (not recorded which). The donor label of this sample is uncertain. The source material was whole blood, sampled at baseline. The V call is TRBV12-3 or TRBV12-4, the J call TRBJ1-1, with 8 nucleotides matching TRBD1. For the CDR3, the DNA is TGTGCCAGCAGTTTCGATCCGGGACAGGTTTTTCGGTCCAAGGGTGATGAGTATGACACTGAAGCTTTCTTT. As protein: CASSFDPGQVFRSKGDEYDTEAFF.